This TCR beta chain was documented in a study of graft-versus-host responses after intestinal transplantation (dated by TCRdb to 2020 to 2022). Some background on the complete study: The transplants that recipients got were multivisceral, liver-intestinal, or isolated intestinal. Alloreactive clones were identified by sequencing pre-transplant mixed lymphocyte reaction products and comparing them with unstimulated pre-transplant donor and recipient T cells. All recipients received anti-thymocyte globulin induction followed by maintenance tacrolimus and steroids for 3 to 4 years. After intestinal transplantation, graft-versus-host and host-versus-graft alloreactive T cell clones were followed in the graft, circulation and bone marrow using bulk TCR-beta CDR3 sequencing. Donor T cell macrochimerism was defined as a peak of at least 4% donor T cells among recipient peripheral blood mononuclear cells. Samples from a few later patients were sequenced in-house on an Illumina MiSeq with MiXCR processing rather than by the commercial service. The cohort enrolled about two dozen intestinal transplant recipients including one retransplant, and 3 patients lacking pretransplant specimens were excluded.

What the study reported, not specific to this receptor: The conclusions were limited by the relatively low number and heterogeneity of the intestinal transplant patients. Peak levels of circulating GvH clones were associated with declines in HvG clones early after transplant. GvH clones turned up in recipient bone marrow, with some appearing earlier in ileal mucosa or blood, a pattern consistent with an intestinal mucosal origin. Patients with donor T cell macrochimerism had high GvH to HvG T cell clonal ratios in their allografts.

A word on this clone: This clone's antigen is unknown. There are no base qualities to consult, and no much larger clone falls within one base.

Dithiothreitol, EDTA incubations and collagenase D digestion were used to isolate intraepithelial and lamina propria lymphocytes from graft specimens. Bulk TCR-beta sequencing was performed on serial intestinal graft biopsy specimens collected as late as 600 days after transplant. The germline V gene yields SQVTM for CDR1 and ANQGSEA for CDR2. Trimming at the junction amounts to 3 bases on V and 0 bases on J, and the germline ends lie 16 bases apart. Measured from the cysteine to the phenylalanine, the CDR3 is 16 residues long. Only the CDR3 DNA stays, 48 bases, in frame from base 1. Library preparation used the immunoSEQ multiplex PCR assay. High-throughput TCR-beta CDR3 sequencing of genomic DNA from most patients was performed by Adaptive Biotechnologies. From the authors' description of their analysis: Adaptive's ImmunoSEQ software supplied the TCR sequencing data for around 19 patients, while MiXCR and VDJtools were used to process a few other patients. Because the origin of CDR3 nucleotide sequences shared between donor and recipient could not be assigned, those sequences were removed. Alloreactive clones required at least 2-fold expansion over unstimulated cells and minimum CFSE-low frequency of 0.002% (template counts) or 0.001% (read counts). A clone was considered mappable if detected in the sequenced pre-transplant spleen, lymph node, or MLR CFSE-low populations of the donor or recipient. Cumulative frequency of alloreactive clones was calculated as a percentage of all sequences weighted by copy number. This immuneACCESS table, as held by TCRdb, lists in-frame sequences with V and J called but not all clones. Of the missing ones, under half trace to an unresolved V gene in checked studies; the others have no known cause. The DNA gave D and trimming, while V, J and clone size come from that table. Here the sample has about 7,000 clones; over 55% occur a single time. Roughly a fifth of the sample is taken by the ten largest.

The receptor was derived from a human patient who received an intestinal transplant, so some T cells may come from the graft donor. The V gene is TRBV29-1 and the J gene is TRBJ2-3, with a weak D call of TRBD2 (6 bases match). The source material was ileum tissue, sampled 230 to 240 days after intestinal transplantation. The CDR3 region has the sequence CSVEEAGPYSTDTQYF. The bases are TGCAGCGTTGAGGAGGCGGGGCCCTATAGCACAGATACGCAGTATTTT.